The 32 T cell receptor beta chains given below trace back to one sample, sequenced in a study of blood T cell repertoires in COVID-19. Some clones are missing from TCRdb's copy, which holds only in-frame ones; the method was immunoSEQ multiplex PCR. The sample holds over 250,000 clones, about 88% seen once. Sequencing used peripheral blood. These receptors were obtained from a man aged 60-69 years who had recovered from COVID-19.

The V gene is TRBV5-1, the J gene TRBJ2-5; 11 nucleotides line up with TRBD2. Trimming took 4 bases from V and 1 from J; bases not matched to a gene: 9. This CDR3 region has 17 residues. Germline lookup yields CDR1 SGHRS and CDR2 YFSETQ. The CDR3 DNA reads as TGCGCCAGCAGCCGAACCGGGACTAGCGGATCCCAAGAGACCCAGTACTTC. It encodes CASSRTGTSGSQETQYF.

This chain links TRBV6-1 with TRBJ1-5; possible D gene TRBD1, 5 bases. The CDR3 covers 14 residues. Germline V gives CDR1 MNHNS, CDR2 SASEGT. V shed 3 bases and J shed 4 bases, with 10 bases lying between them. The CDR3 spells CASSDNRQNQPQHF. The CDR3 DNA reads TGTGCCAGCAGTGACAACAGGCAGAATCAGCCCCAGCATTTT.

V usage is TRBV6-2 or TRBV6-3 and J usage is TRBJ2-7; 9 positions match TRBD1. The CDR3 spans 13 residues. Trimming at V came to 4 bases and at J to 7 bases, leaving 5 bases not matched to a gene. CDR1 and CDR2 (germline): MNHEY, SVGEGT. The CDR3 spells CASSLQGAREQYF. CDR3 bases: TGTGCCAGCAGTTTACAGGGGGCGCGGGAGCAGTACTTC.

The V gene is TRBV9, the J gene TRBJ2-3; TRBD2 might be the D (6 bases). The V and J ends lost 4 bases and 2 bases respectively, with 17 bases between them. Per germline, CDR1 SGDLS and CDR2 YYNGEE. The CDR3 totals 16 residues. CDR3 residues: CASSTRGGEFTDTQYF. The CDR3 DNA follows: TGTGCCAGCAGCACCCGTGGCGGGGAATTCACAGATACGCAGTATTTT. The whole variable domain, filled in from reference TRBV9 and TRBJ2-3, reads DSGVTQTPKHLITATGQRVTLRCSPRSGDLSVYWYQQSLDQGLQFLIQYYNGEERAKGNILERFSAQQFPDLHSELNLSSLELGDSALYFCASSTRGGEFTDTQYFGPGTRLTVL.

The chain is built from TRBV5-4 and TRBJ1-2; D is undetermined. In germline, CDR1 is SGHNT, CDR2 YYREEE (reference sequence). There are 14 residues in the CDR3. The germline V and J ends were trimmed by 0 bases and 5 bases, with 11 bases remaining between them. The CDR3 DNA reads TGTGCCAGCAGCTTGGGGCCAGGACTTTATGGCTACACCTTC. Amino acid sequence: CASSLGPGLYGYTF.

This clone appeared once. J is TRBJ1-4 and V is TRBV7-9; TRBD1 aligns across 10 bases. The germline V gene encodes CDR1 SEHNR and CDR2 FQNEAQ (reference sequence). The CDR3 runs 16 residues. V lost 5 bases to trimming and J lost 7 bases; unmatched junction nucleotides: 10. CDR3 region: CASSRNDRGRVEKLFF. CDR3 bases: TGTGCCAGCAGCCGTAATGACAGGGGGCGAGTTGAAAAACTGTTTTTT.

V and J are TRBV3-1 (or the pseudogene TRBV3-2) and TRBJ2-7; no clear D gene. The CDR3 totals 11 residues. V was trimmed by 1 base and J by 7 bases, leaving 5 bases between them. Per germline, CDR1 LGHDT and CDR2 YNNKEL (reference sequence). The CDR3 spells CASSQVTEQYF. In DNA form, the CDR3 reads TGTGCCAGCAGCCAAGTGACAGAGCAGTACTTC.

This clone was counted between two and nine times. V gene TRBV12-3 or TRBV12-4 combines with J gene TRBJ1-5; D gene ambiguous. The CDR3 extends over 12 amino acids. With 6 bases removed from V and 6 bases from J, the gap between germline ends came to 9 bases. The CDR3 DNA reads as TGTGCCAGCAGCCAAAATCCTCAGCCCCAGCATTTT. Translation gives CASSQNPQPQHF.

The chain employs TRBV18 and TRBJ1-4; 11 bases are a match to TRBD1. With V trimmed by 3 bases and J by 3 bases, 6 bases remained unmatched. This CDR3 spans 17 amino acids. Germline-derived CDR1 and CDR2 are KGHSH and LQKENI. Here the CDR3 DNA reads TGTGCCAGCTCACCCGGGACAGGGGGAAGGTCTAATGAAAAACTGTTTTTT. Protein product: CASSPGTGGRSNEKLFF.

The V gene is TRBV3-1 (or the pseudogene TRBV3-2), the J gene TRBJ2-1; D perhaps matches TRBD2 (6 bases). The germline CDR1 and CDR2 sequences are LGHDT and YNNKEL (reference sequence). The CDR3 contains 12 residues. The germline V and J ends were trimmed by 4 bases and 13 bases, with 14 bases remaining between them. The CDR3 nucleotides are TGTGCCAGCAGCCCGGGACTCGAGGCACAGTTCTTC. It yields the protein CASSPGLEAQFF.

The chain is built from TRBV19 and TRBJ1-5; TRBD1 agrees at 8 bases. After removal of 5 bases from V and 1 base from J, the junction contained 7 bases not matched to a gene. The CDR3 consists of 16 residues. In germline, CDR1 is LNHDA, CDR2 SQIVND (reference sequence). DNA for the CDR3: TGTGCCAGTAGTTCGACAGGGGTGAGGAGCAATCAGCCCCAGCATTTT. It specifies CASSSTGVRSNQPQHF.

The chain uses TRBV18 and TRBJ1-2, with 7 bases that match TRBD1. With 6 bases clipped from V and 8 bases from J, the junction kept 9 bases outside the gene matches. Germline-derived CDR1 and CDR2 are KGHSH and LQKENI. This CDR3 is built from 13 residues. DNA of the CDR3: TGTGCCAGCTCCCAGACAGGGACCGGAGGCTACACCTTC. This encodes CASSQTGTGGYTF.

The V call is TRBV4-1, the J call TRBJ2-7; 11 nucleotides match TRBD1. Germline assignment: CDR1 MGHRA and CDR2 YSYEKL. V was pared by 2 bases and J by 5 bases, with 11 bases of the junction left unmatched. CDR3 length: 17 residues. CDR3 DNA sequence: TGCGCCAGCAGCCAATTAGGACAGGGGGCAAGGATCCACGAGCAGTACTTC. Translating it yields CASSQLGQGARIHEQYF.

V usage is TRBV18 and J usage is TRBJ2-6, with TRBD1 identical over 7 bases. This CDR3 region has 17 residues. The V gene's germline CDR1 is KGHSH and CDR2 LQKENI. Germline trimming cut 4 bases from V and 0 bases from J; bases unmatched to any gene: 6. The CDR3 DNA is TGTGCCAGCTCACAGGGACAGCCTCACTCTGGGGCCAACGTCCTGACTTTC. Its protein is CASSQGQPHSGANVLTF.

The chain employs TRBV6-5 and TRBJ1-2; 11 nucleotides line up with TRBD1. The ends lost 6 bases at V and 8 bases at J; junction bases unmatched: 8. The CDR3 extends over 14 amino acids. The germline V gene has CDR1 MNHEY and CDR2 SVGAGI. CDR3 nucleotide sequence: TGTGCCAGCAGCCTGGACAGGGGGCGCCGCGGCTACACCTTC. Translated: CASSLDRGRRGYTF.

This chain uses TRBV18 with TRBJ2-7; the match to TRBD1 covers 9 bases. CDR3 length equals 14 residues. V lost 6 bases and J lost 4; bases outside the gene matches: 7. Germline V gene data show CDR1 as KGHSH and CDR2 as LQKENI. The CDR3 bases are TGTGCCAGCTCCTCGGGACAGGGAAGGTACGAGCAGTACTTC. This codes for CASSSGQGRYEQYF.

This chain connects TRBV3-1 (or the pseudogene TRBV3-2) to TRBJ2-3, with unresolved D. Germline V CDR1 and CDR2: LGHDT, YNNKEL (reference sequence). The CDR3 loop spans 17 amino acids. Deletions cut 3 bases from V and 2 bases from J, with 18 bases between. The CDR3 region is CASSHPSGWVNTDTQYF. In DNA, the CDR3 is TGTGCCAGCAGCCACCCCTCCGGGTGGGTAAACACAGATACGCAGTATTTT.

V is TRBV27 and J is TRBJ2-7; 11 bases match TRBD1. CDR3 size: 15 residues. V was pared by 5 bases and J by 3 bases, with 6 bases of the junction left unmatched. The germline CDR1 and CDR2 sequences are MNHEY and SMNVEV (reference sequence). CDR3 DNA sequence: TGTGCCAGCAGTCCGGGACAGGGGGGCTTCTACGAGCAGTACTTC. Protein sequence: CASSPGQGGFYEQYF.

Details on this clone: In the same sample, other DNA sequences code for this CDR3. The CDR3 DNA is TGCAGCGTTGACAGGGGGAACACTGAAGCTTTCTTT. Translated: CSVDRGNTEAFF. V usage is TRBV29-1 and J usage is TRBJ1-1; D is perhaps TRBD1 (6 bases). The CDR3 has 12 residues. Looked up from germline, CDR1 is SQVTM and CDR2 is ANQGSEA. V gave up 3 bases and J gave up 1 base, with 6 bases separating them.

V and J are TRBV19 and TRBJ2-1; 9 positions match TRBD1. The V segment lost 3 bases and the J segment 8 bases; nucleotides outside the gene matches: 8. This CDR3 is built from 15 residues. CDR1 is LNHDA and CDR2 is SQIVND in the germline V gene (reference sequence). The CDR3 loop reads CASSIEQGARYEQFF. The CDR3 DNA sequence: TGTGCCAGTAGTATTGAACAGGGGGCGCGGTATGAGCAGTTCTTC. Full variable domain (outside the CDR3, taken from reference TRBV19 and TRBJ2-1): DGGITQSPKYLFRKEGQNVTLSCEQNLNHDAMYWYRQDPGQGLRLIYYSQIVNDFQKGDIAEGYSVSREKKESFPLTVTSAQKNPTAFYLCASSIEQGARYEQFFGPGTRLTVL.

The J gene is TRBJ2-6, the V gene TRBV5-1; the D gene is possibly TRBD1 (5 bases). V shed 2 bases and J shed 0 bases, with 12 bases lying between them. CDR3 size: 17 residues. Germline V gene lookup returns CDR1 SGHRS and CDR2 YFSETQ. As DNA, the CDR3 is TGCGCCAGCAGCTTTACAACCGACAGCTCTGGGGCCAACGTCCTGACTTTC. This translates into CASSFTTDSSGANVLTF.

A remark on this clone: The sample holds other DNA sequences that translate to the same CDR3. The chain has TRBV6-5 and TRBJ1-6; 7 bases align to TRBD1. The CDR3 length is 15 residues. Trimming cost V 1 base and J 7 bases; bases outside gene matches: 4. From germline, CDR1 is MNHEY and CDR2 SVGAGI. The CDR3 sequence is CASSYYGTANSPLHF. In DNA, the CDR3 is TGTGCCAGCAGTTACTACGGGACAGCAAATTCACCCCTCCACTTT.

The rearrangement joins TRBV6-5 to TRBJ2-2; 7 bases are shared with TRBD2. Germline V gene lookup returns CDR1 MNHEY and CDR2 SVGAGI. The CDR3 loop spans 15 amino acids. Unmatched junction bases numbered 4, after V lost 6 bases and J lost 0 bases. The CDR3 here is CASRGLAANTGELFF. CDR3 bases: TGTGCCAGCAGGGGGCTAGCGGCGAACACCGGGGAGCTGTTTTTT.

This clone came up once. The rearrangement joins TRBV5-1 to TRBJ2-3; tentative D call: TRBD1 (6 bases). Trimming left V 6 bases short and J 2 bases short, with 13 bases between. Germline values: CDR1 SGHRS, CDR2 YFSETQ. The CDR3 totals 14 residues. CDR3 DNA sequence: TGCGCCAGCAAACCCGGACAGCTCACAGATACGCAGTATTTT. It is translated as CASKPGQLTDTQYF.

V usage is TRBV6-5 and J usage is TRBJ1-5, with D tentatively TRBD1 (5 bases). CDR1 and CDR2 from the germline V gene are MNHEY and SVGAGI. V was shortened by 1 base and J by 2 bases, with 9 bases between the two germline ends. This CDR3 is 15 amino acids long. CDR3 region: CASSYLGGGNQPQHF. CDR3 in DNA: TGTGCCAGCAGTTACTTGGGAGGGGGCAATCAGCCCCAGCATTTT.

J is TRBJ1-6 and V is TRBV4-1; 8 bases are shared with TRBD1. CDR3 size: 18 residues. J was trimmed by 5 bases and V by 0 bases; bases with no gene match: 9. The germline V gene encodes CDR1 MGHRA and CDR2 YSYEKL. The CDR3 reads CASSQDRGQANNNSPLHF. The CDR3 region has the DNA TGCGCCAGCAGCCAAGATCGGGGACAGGCGAACAATAATTCACCCCTCCACTTT.

The chain couples TRBV9 to TRBJ2-7; tentative D call: TRBD2 (5 bases). CDR1 and CDR2 (germline): SGDLS, YYNGEE. The length of the CDR3 is 15 residues. The germline V and J ends were trimmed by 6 bases and 5 bases, with 21 bases remaining between them. The CDR3 DNA reads as TGTGCCAGCATCATTTCGAGAGGGATTATCGACGAGCAGTACTTC. It is translated as CASIISRGIIDEQYF.

The chain recombines TRBV5-4 with TRBJ2-3, with 9 bases identical to TRBD1. J was trimmed by 5 bases and V by 4 bases; bases with no gene match: 5. Germline V gives CDR1 SGHNT, CDR2 YYREEE (reference sequence). The CDR3 is made up of 14 amino acids. CDR3 loop: CASSPGQGKDTQYF. Written as DNA, the CDR3 is TGTGCCAGCAGCCCTGGACAGGGGAAAGATACGCAGTATTTT.

The V call is TRBV3-1 (or the pseudogene TRBV3-2), the J call TRBJ1-1, with a tentative D call TRBD1 (6 bases). The germline gives CDR1 LGHDT, CDR2 YNNKEL (reference sequence). The CDR3 loop spans 12 amino acids. V shed 1 base and J shed 11 bases, with 11 bases lying between them. CDR3 bases: TGTGCCAGCAGCCAAGGGAATCAGGGGGCTTTCTTT. Its translation is CASSQGNQGAFF.

The chain carries TRBV5-1 and TRBJ2-7; 7 nucleotides line up with TRBD2. J was trimmed by 2 bases and V by 9 bases; bases with no gene match: 14. CDR3 length: 15 amino acids. In germline, CDR1 is SGHRS, CDR2 YFSETQ. The CDR3 protein is CATSEWAGVTYEQYF. The DNA for the CDR3 is TGCGCCACCTCGGAGTGGGCGGGGGTAACCTACGAGCAGTACTTC.

The chain recombines TRBV6-5 with TRBJ2-2, with no clear D. There are 14 residues in the CDR3. Germline V lookup: CDR1 MNHEY, CDR2 SVGAGI. Trimming removed 6 bases at V and 1 base at J, with 9 bases between. CDR3 residues: CASRVVENTGELFF. The DNA for the CDR3 is TGTGCCAGCAGGGTTGTAGAGAACACCGGGGAGCTGTTTTTT.

Regarding this clone: The same CDR3 can be traced to other DNA sequences in this sample. This chain joins TRBV5-1 and TRBJ2-7; D is perhaps TRBD1 (5 bases). Per germline, CDR1 SGHRS and CDR2 YFSETQ. Between the trimmed V and J ends, which lost 0 bases and 2 bases, there was a span of 9 bases. This CDR3 is built from 14 residues. The CDR3 nucleotides are TGCGCCAGCAGCTTGGCCGGACAAACCTACGAGCAGTACTTC. Its protein product is CASSLAGQTYEQYF. The full variable domain, with the rest looked up from reference TRBV5-1 and TRBJ2-7, is KAGVTQTPRYLIKTRGQQVTLSCSPISGHRSVSWYQQTPGQGLQFLFEYFSETQRNKGNFPGRFSGRQFSNSRSEMNVSTLELGDSALYLCASSLAGQTYEQYFGPGTRLTVT.